This passage covers 3 T cell receptor beta chains from one sample sequenced in a study of blood T cell repertoires in COVID-19. Repertoires were generated with immunoSEQ multiplex PCR, while TCRdb's copy carries only in-frame clones and drops some. The sample includes around 60,000 clones, approximately 84% of them seen just once. The sequenced material came from peripheral blood. The source is a human donor in a cohort sampled during active COVID-19.

The gene calls are TRBV15 and TRBJ2-7, with D possibly TRBD1 on 5 matching bases. CDR1 LNHNV and CDR2 YYDKDF come from the germline V gene (reference sequence). Trimming stripped 1 base from V and 3 bases from J, with 13 bases between. The CDR3 has 15 residues. In DNA, the CDR3 is TGTGCCACCAGCAGAGGAGGTGGGGCCAACTACGAGCAGTACTTC. Translated, it gives CATSRGGGANYEQYF.

This rearrangement joins TRBV24-1 to TRBJ1-1; D is perhaps TRBD1 (6 bases). The V gene's germline CDR1 is KGHDR and CDR2 SFDVKD. This CDR3 comprises 14 residues. V dropped 5 bases and J dropped 2 bases, with 11 bases sitting between them. The CDR3 sequence: CATSANRANTEAFF. CDR3 in DNA: TGTGCCACCAGTGCCAACAGGGCTAACACTGAAGCTTTCTTT.

The V gene is TRBV6-2 or TRBV6-3, the J gene TRBJ2-7; D perhaps matches TRBD1 (6 bases). Germline V gives CDR1 MNHEY, CDR2 SVGEGT. V was trimmed by 0 bases and J by 5 bases, leaving 11 bases between them. This CDR3 is built from 14 residues. CDR3 sequence reads: CASSYSRRGNEQYF. DNA of the CDR3: TGTGCCAGCAGTTACTCCCGCAGGGGTAACGAGCAGTACTTC.